This paragraph covers one T cell receptor (beta chain) sequence. What it binds is unknown. Per germline, CDR1 LGHNT and CDR2 FRNRAP. V lost 6 bases and J lost 4; bases outside the gene matches: 0. CDR3 length: 12 residues. Time point specified: around six months of natalizumab therapy. The assay was immunoSEQ multiplex PCR, and TCRdb's table has in-frame clones only and misses some. The sample comprises over 25,000 clones, approximately 89% of which are singletons, and roughly 1.6% rests with the top ten. The entry originates in a study of multiple sclerosis patients with progressive multifocal leukoencephalopathy. Study-wide results and caveats: TRBV and TRBJ usage showed no common pattern when PML developed. Lower normalized Shannon entropy suggested reduced TRB diversity in most PML patients.

This material consisted of PBMCs, taken from a patient treated with natalizumab. This chain joins TRBV12-5 and TRBJ1-2; the match to TRBD1 covers 9 bases. The sequence came from a human donor with multiple sclerosis. The CDR3 region has the DNA TGTGCTAGTGGACAGGGGGCCTATGGCTACACCTTC. It codes for CASGQGAYGYTF.